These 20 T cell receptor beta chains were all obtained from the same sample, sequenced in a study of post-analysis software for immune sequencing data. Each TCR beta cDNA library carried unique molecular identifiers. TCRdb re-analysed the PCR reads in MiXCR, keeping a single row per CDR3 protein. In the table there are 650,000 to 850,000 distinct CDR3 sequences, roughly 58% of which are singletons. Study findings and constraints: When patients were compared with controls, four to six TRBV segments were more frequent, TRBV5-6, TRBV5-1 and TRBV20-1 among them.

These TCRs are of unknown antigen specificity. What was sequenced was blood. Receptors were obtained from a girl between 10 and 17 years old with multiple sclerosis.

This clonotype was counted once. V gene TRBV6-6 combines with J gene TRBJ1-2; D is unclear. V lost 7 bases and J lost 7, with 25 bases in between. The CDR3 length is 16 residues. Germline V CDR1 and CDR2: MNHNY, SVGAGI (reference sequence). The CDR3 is CASKRGGTGGLGGYTF. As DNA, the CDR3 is TGTGCCAGCAAGCGGGGAGGCACTGGCGGGCTTGGTGGCTACACCTTC.

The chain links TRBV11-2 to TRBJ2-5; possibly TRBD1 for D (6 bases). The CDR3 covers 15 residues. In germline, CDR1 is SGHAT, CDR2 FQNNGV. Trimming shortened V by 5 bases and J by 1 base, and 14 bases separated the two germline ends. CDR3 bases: TGTGCCAGCAGCCAATACCGGGACACCCAAGAGACCCAGTACTTC. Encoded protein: CASSQYRDTQETQYF.

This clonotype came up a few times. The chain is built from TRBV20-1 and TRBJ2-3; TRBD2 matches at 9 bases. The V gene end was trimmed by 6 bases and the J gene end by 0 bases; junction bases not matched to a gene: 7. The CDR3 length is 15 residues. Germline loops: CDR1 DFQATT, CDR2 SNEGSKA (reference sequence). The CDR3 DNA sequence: TGCAGTGCGATTCTAGCGGGACCTAGCACAGATACGCAGTATTTT. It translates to CSAILAGPSTDTQYF.

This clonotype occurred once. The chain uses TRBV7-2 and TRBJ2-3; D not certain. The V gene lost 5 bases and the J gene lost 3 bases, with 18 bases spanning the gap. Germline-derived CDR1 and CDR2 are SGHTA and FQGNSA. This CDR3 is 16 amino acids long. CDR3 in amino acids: CASSPTTRIGTDTQYF. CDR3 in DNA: TGTGCCAGCAGCCCTACGACCCGGATAGGGACAGATACGCAGTATTTT. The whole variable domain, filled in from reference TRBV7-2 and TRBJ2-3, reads GAGVSQSPSNKVTEKGKDVELRCDPISGHTALYWYRQSLGQGLEFLIYFQGNSAPDKSGLPSDRFSAERTGGSVSTLTIQRTQQEDSAVYLCASSPTTRIGTDTQYFGPGTRLTVL.

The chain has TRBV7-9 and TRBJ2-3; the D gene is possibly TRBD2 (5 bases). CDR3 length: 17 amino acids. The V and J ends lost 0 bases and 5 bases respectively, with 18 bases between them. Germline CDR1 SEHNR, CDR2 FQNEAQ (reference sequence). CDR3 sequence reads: CASSLARELGLRDTQYF. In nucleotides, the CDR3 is TGTGCCAGCAGCTTAGCCCGCGAACTAGGTTTAAGAGATACGCAGTATTTT.

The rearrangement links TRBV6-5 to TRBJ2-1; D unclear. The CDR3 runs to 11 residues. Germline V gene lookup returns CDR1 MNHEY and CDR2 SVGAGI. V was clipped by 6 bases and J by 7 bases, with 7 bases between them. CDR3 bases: TGTGCCAGCAGACTAATGAATGAGCAGTTCTTC. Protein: CASRLMNEQFF.

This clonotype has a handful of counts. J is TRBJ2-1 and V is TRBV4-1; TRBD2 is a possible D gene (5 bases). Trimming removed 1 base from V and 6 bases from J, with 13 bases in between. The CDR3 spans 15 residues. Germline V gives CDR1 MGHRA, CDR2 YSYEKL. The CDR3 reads CASSQGAAGINEQFF. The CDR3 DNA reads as TGCGCCAGCAGCCAAGGGGCCGCCGGGATCAATGAGCAGTTCTTC.

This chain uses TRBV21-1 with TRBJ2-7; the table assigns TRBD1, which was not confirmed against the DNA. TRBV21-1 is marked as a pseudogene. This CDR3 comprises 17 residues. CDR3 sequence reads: CASSKVVDRGDPYEQYF. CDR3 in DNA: TGTGCCAGCAGCAAAGTGGTGGACAGGGGGGATCCCTACGAGCAGTACTTC.

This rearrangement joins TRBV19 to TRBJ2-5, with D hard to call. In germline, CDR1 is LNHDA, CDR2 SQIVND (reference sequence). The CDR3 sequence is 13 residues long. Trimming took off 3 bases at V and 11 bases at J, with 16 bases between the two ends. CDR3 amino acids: CASSMSRTREQYF. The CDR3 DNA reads TGTGCCAGTAGTATGTCCCGCACCAGAGAGCAGTACTTC.

For the CDR3, the DNA is TGTGCCAGCAGCCGCGGACTAGCGGGGACACTCGAGCAGTTCTTC. This encodes CASSRGLAGTLEQFF. The chain joins TRBV11-3 to TRBJ2-1, with 12 bases identical to TRBD2. After removal of 5 bases from V and 10 bases from J, the junction contained 9 bases not matched to a gene. The CDR3 runs to 15 residues. Germline V gene lookup returns CDR1 SGHNT and CDR2 YENEEA.

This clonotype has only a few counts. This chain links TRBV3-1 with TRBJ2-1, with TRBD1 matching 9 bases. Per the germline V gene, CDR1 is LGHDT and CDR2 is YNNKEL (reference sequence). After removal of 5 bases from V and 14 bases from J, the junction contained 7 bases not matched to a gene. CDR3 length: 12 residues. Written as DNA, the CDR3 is TGTGCCAGCAGCGTACAGGGGGCCGCCGAGTTCTTC. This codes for CASSVQGAAEFF.

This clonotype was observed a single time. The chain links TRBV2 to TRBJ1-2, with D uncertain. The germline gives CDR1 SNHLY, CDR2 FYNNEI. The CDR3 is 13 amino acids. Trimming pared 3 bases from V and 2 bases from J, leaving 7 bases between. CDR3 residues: CASSDEGNYGYTF. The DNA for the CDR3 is TGTGCCAGCAGTGACGAGGGCAACTATGGCTACACCTTC.

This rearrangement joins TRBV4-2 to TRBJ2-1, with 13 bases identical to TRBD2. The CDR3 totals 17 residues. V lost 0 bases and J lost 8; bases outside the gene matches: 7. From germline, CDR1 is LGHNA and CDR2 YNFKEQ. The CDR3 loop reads CASSQEVGLAGAYEQFF. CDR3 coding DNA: TGTGCCAGCAGCCAAGAGGTTGGACTAGCGGGGGCGTATGAGCAGTTCTTC.

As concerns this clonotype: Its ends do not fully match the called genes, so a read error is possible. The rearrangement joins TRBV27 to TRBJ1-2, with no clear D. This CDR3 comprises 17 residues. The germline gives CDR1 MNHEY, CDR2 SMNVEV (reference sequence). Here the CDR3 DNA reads TGTGCCAGCAGTTTATCCTCCCGACTGAAAGCTAACTATGGCTACACCTTT. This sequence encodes CASSLSSRLKANYGYTF.

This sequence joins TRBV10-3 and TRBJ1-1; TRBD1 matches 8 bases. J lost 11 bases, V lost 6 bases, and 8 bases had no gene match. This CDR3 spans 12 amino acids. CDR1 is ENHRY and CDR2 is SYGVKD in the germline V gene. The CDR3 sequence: CAIRETGVGAFF. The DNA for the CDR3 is TGTGCCATCAGGGAGACAGGGGTAGGCGCTTTCTTT.

The chain's CDR3 is CASSYKGPGANVLTF. CDR3 DNA: TGCGCCAGCAGCTACAAGGGGCCCGGGGCCAACGTCCTGACTTTC. The chain links TRBV5-1 to TRBJ2-6; D is perhaps TRBD1 (5 bases). Germline CDR1 reads SGHRS; CDR2 reads YFSETQ. The V end was cut by 3 bases, the J end by 4 bases, with 11 bases between. The length of the CDR3 is 15 residues.

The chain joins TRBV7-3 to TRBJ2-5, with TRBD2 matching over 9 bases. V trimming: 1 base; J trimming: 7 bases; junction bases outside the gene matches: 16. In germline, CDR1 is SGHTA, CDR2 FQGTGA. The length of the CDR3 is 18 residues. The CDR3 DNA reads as TGTGCCAGCAGCTTAATCGCCGGAGCGGGAGGACCTGGGGGGACCCAGTACTTC. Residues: CASSLIAGAGGPGGTQYF.

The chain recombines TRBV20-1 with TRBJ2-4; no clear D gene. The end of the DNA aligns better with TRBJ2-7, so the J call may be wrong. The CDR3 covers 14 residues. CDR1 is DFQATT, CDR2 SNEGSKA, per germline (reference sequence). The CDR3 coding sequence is TGCAGTGCTAGAAGGCAGGCTTCAACCTACGAGCAGTACTTC. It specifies CSARRQASTYEQYF.

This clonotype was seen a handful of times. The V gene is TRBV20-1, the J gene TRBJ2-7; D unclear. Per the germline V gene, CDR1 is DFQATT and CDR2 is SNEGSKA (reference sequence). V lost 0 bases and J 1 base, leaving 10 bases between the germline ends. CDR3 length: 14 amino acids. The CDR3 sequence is CSARDLDASYEQYF. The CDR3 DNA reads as TGCAGTGCTAGAGATCTTGATGCGTCCTACGAGCAGTACTTC.

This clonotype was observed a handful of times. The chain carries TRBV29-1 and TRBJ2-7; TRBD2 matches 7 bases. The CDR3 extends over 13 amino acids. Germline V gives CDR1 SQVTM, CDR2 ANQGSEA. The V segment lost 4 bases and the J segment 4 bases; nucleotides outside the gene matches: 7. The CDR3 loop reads CSVGEGAIYEQYF. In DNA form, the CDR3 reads TGCAGCGTTGGGGAGGGAGCGATATACGAGCAGTACTTC.